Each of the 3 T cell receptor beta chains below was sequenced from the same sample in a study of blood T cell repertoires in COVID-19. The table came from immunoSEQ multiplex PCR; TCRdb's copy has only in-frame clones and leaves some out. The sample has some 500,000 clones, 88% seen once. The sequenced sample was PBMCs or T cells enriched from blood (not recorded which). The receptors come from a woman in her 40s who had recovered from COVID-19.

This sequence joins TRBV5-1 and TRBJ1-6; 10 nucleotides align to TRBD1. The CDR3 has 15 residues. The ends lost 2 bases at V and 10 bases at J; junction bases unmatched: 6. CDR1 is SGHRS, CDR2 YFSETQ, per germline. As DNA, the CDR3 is TGCGCCAGCAGCTTCACCGGGACAGGGGAATCACCCCTCCACTTT. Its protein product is CASSFTGTGESPLHF.

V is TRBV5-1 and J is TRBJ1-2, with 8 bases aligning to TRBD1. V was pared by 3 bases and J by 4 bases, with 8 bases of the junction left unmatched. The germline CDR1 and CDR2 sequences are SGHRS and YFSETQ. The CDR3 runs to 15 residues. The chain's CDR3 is CASSYGQGGTYGYTF. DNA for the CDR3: TGCGCCAGCAGCTATGGACAGGGAGGGACCTATGGCTACACCTTC.

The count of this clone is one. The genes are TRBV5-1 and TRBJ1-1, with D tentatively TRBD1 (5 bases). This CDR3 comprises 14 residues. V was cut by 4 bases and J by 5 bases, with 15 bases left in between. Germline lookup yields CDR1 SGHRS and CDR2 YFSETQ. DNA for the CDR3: TGCGCCAGCAGCAGCCCGGGGGTCGGGACTGAAGCTTTCTTT. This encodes CASSSPGVGTEAFF.